Each of the 18 T cell receptor beta chains below was sequenced from the same sample in a study of tissue T cells after allogeneic stem cell transplantation. Time point denoted: mouse harvest day 14 after allogeneic transplant. Tail vein injection delivered 10^7 T-cell-depleted bone marrow cells and 10^6 splenic CD5+ T cells. Method: immunoSEQ multiplex PCR; TCRdb's copy keeps in-frame clones and lacks some. This table holds just over 4,000 clones, approximately 44% found once. The specimen was lymph node tissue. Receptor source: a female BALB/c mouse given C57BL/6 T cells with graft-versus-host disease after an allogeneic hematopoietic cell transplant.

A few counts support this clone. Gene labels here are mouse ones. The sequenced fragment ends 1 residue before the CDR3 boundary, so the rest is inferred from the germline J gene. The rearrangement joins TRBV19 to TRBJ2-2; unclear D gene. The germline V and J ends were trimmed by 4 bases and 0 bases, with 7 bases remaining between them. The CDR3 is 14 amino acids. Per the germline V gene, CDR1 is FNHDT and CDR2 is SITEND (reference sequence). The CDR3 reads CASSGRANTGQLYF. CDR3 bases read: TGTGCCAGCAGTGGGAGGGCAAACACCGGGCAGCTCTAC.

On this clone: Gene names and germline refer to mouse. The read comes to an end 1 residue before the CDR3 does, leaving the germline J gene to fill in the end. The chain has TRBV24 and TRBJ1-2; D is undetermined. CDR1 and CDR2 from the germline V gene are KGHTA and FRNEEI. The CDR3 is 13 amino acids. V lost 4 bases, J lost 1 base, and 7 bases lay in between. The sequenced CDR3 bases are TGTGCCAGCAGTCCTGACATAAACTCCGACTACACC. It translates to CASSPDINSDYT. The CDR3 as a whole reads CASSPDINSDYTF.

The table lists this clone with a few counts. Gene and germline names: mouse. Read sequence stops 1 residue before the CDR3 end, and the germline J gene provides the missing end. This chain uses TRBV19 with TRBJ2-1, with 8 bases that match TRBD1. The junction had 7 bases not matched to a gene; V was cut back by 2 bases and J by 9 bases. The CDR3 is 14 residues long. CDR1 is FNHDT and CDR2 is SITEND in the germline V gene (reference sequence). The CDR3 bases that were read are TGTGCCAGCAGTATCTGGACAGGGAGGGATGAGCAGTTC. It encodes CASSIWTGRDEQF. The whole CDR3 region reads CASSIWTGRDEQFF.

Of note for this clone: Germline and genes: mouse. Read sequence stops 1 residue before the CDR3 end, and the germline J gene provides the missing end. This chain joins TRBV13-2 and TRBJ1-3, with D maybe TRBD1 (5 bases). V was clipped by 7 bases and J by 0 bases, with 14 bases between them. Per germline, CDR1 NNHNN and CDR2 SYGAGS (reference sequence). CDR3 size: 15 residues. Incomplete CDR3 DNA: TGTGCCAGCAGTGGGGGGTCCCATTCTGGAAATACGCTCTAT. It is translated as CASSGGSHSGNTLY. In full, the CDR3 is CASSGGSHSGNTLYF.

In regard to this clone: Genes and germline come from the mouse. The read terminates 1 residue ahead of where the CDR3 ends, so the germline J gene completes it. J is TRBJ2-4 and V is TRBV13-1; 10 bases fit TRBD1. Germline V gene sequence: CDR1 NSHNY, CDR2 SYGAGN. The CDR3 has 16 amino acids. With V trimmed by 1 base and J by 5 bases, 7 bases remained unmatched. The CDR3 loop is CASSDRQGAGGNTLYF. The CDR3 bases that were read are TGTGCCAGCAGTGATCGACAGGGGGCAGGAGGAAACACCTTGTAC.

About this clone itself: Genes here carry mouse names. The read falls 1 residue short of the CDR3 end, and the missing part is taken from the germline J gene. The rearrangement links TRBV4 to TRBJ2-4, with 11 bases lining up with TRBD2. Germline V lookup: CDR1 LGHDT, CDR2 YNNKQL (reference sequence). The J segment lost 6 bases and the V segment lost 4 bases, leaving 3 bases of the junction unmatched. The CDR3 runs 14 residues. CDR3 bases read: TGTGCCAGCAGCTTTGACTGGGGGGGTAACACCTTGTAC. Translating it yields CASSFDWGGNTLY. The whole CDR3 sequence is CASSFDWGGNTLYF.

This clone was detected a few times. Any gene name here is a mouse gene name. Sequencing ends 1 residue short of the CDR3 end; the germline J gene provides the rest. This chain joins TRBV15 and TRBJ2-7, with D perhaps assigned TRBD1 or TRBD2 (5 bases each). Germline loops: CDR1 SGHND, CDR2 FRSKSL. The CDR3 length is 13 residues. Trimming stripped 2 bases from V and 6 bases from J, with 11 bases between. CDR3: CASSLMGRSEQYF. CDR3 DNA (partial): TGTGCCAGCAGTTTAATGGGGCGCAGTGAACAGTAC.

With regard to this clone: Gene names refer to mouse genes. The read ends 1 residue before the CDR3 terminus; that terminus is restored from the germline J gene. The chain uses TRBV4 and TRBJ2-1, with D possibly matching TRBD1 (6 bases). CDR3 length: 13 residues. Deletions cut 5 bases from V and 5 bases from J, with 10 bases between. Germline V gene lookup returns CDR1 LGHDT and CDR2 YNNKQL (reference sequence). The chain's CDR3 is CASSTGQNAEQFF. The CDR3 bases that were read are TGTGCCAGCAGCACGGGACAAAATGCTGAGCAGTTC. Looking up the rest from reference TRBV4 and TRBJ2-1 gives the full variable domain: ETAVFQTPNYHVTQVGNEVSFNCKQTLGHDTMYWYKQDSKKLLKIMFSYNNKQLIVNETVPRRFSPQSSDKAHLNLRIKSVEPEDSAVYLCASSTGQNAEQFFGPGTRLTVL.

As concerns this clone: Mouse names are used for the genes. From the germline J gene comes the end of the CDR3, since the read stops 1 residue before it. The chain employs TRBV16 and TRBJ1-3; tentative D call: TRBD1 (6 bases). CDR3 size: 15 residues. V lost 3 bases and J lost 6, with 15 bases in between. Per the germline V gene, CDR1 is SGHSA and CDR2 is FRNQAP. CDR3 region: CASSLDRILENTLYF. CDR3 bases read: TGTGCAAGCAGCTTGGACAGAATTCTGGAAAATACGCTCTAT.

About this clone: Gene names are the mouse ones. The read ends 1 residue before the CDR3 terminus; that terminus is restored from the germline J gene. J is TRBJ2-2 and V is TRBV2, with TRBD1 as a possible D gene (6 bases). From germline, CDR1 is LGHNA and CDR2 YSYQKL. The germline V and J ends were trimmed by 3 bases and 4 bases, with 12 bases remaining between them. The CDR3 is 15 residues long. CDR3 sequence: CASSQMAGVTGQLYF. CDR3 DNA (partial): TGTGCCAGCAGCCAGATGGCAGGGGTCACCGGGCAGCTCTAC. Supplemented by reference TRBV2 and TRBJ2-2, the full variable domain reads DPKIIQKPKYLVAVTGSEKILICEQYLGHNAMYWYRQSAKKPLEFMFSYSYQKLMDNQTASSRFQPQSSKKNHLDLQITALKPDDSATYFCASSQMAGVTGQLYFGEGSKLTVL.

Concerning this clone itself: Gene names and germline refer to mouse. The missing CDR3 end, 1 residue past where the read stops, is filled in from the germline J gene. The V gene is TRBV16, the J gene TRBJ1-3, with 9 bases that match TRBD1. The CDR3 runs to 16 residues. The germline gives CDR1 SGHSA, CDR2 FRNQAP. Losses at the gene ends were 4 bases for V and 5 bases for J; bases not matched to a gene: 9. CDR3 bases read: TGTGCAAGCAGCTCGACCGGGACAGGGCCTCGAAATACGCTCTAT. Residues: CASSSTGTGPRNTLY. The whole CDR3 reads CASSSTGTGPRNTLYF.

With respect to this clone: Mouse names are used for the genes. Read coverage stops 1 residue before the CDR3 terminus; the germline J gene supplies the remainder. The J gene is TRBJ2-2, the V gene TRBV15; D perhaps matches TRBD2 (6 bases). Trimming left V 0 bases short and J 4 bases short, with 6 bases between. Germline CDR1 is SGHND and CDR2 is FRSKSL. This CDR3 is 14 amino acids long. The CDR3 DNA, read in part, is TGTGCCAGCAGTTTAGCGGGGGGCACCGGGCAGCTCTAC. Its translation is CASSLAGGTGQLY. The entire CDR3 sequence reads CASSLAGGTGQLYF.

To note about this clone: Germline and genes: mouse. Read data end 1 residue before the CDR3 end; the end is taken from the germline J gene. The chain combines TRBV19 with TRBJ2-4; 7 bases are a match to TRBD1. Germline trimming cut 4 bases from V and 4 bases from J; bases unmatched to any gene: 3. The CDR3 is made up of 13 amino acids. Germline V CDR1 and CDR2: FNHDT, SITEND (reference sequence). The sequenced CDR3 bases are TGTGCCAGCAGTCTGGGACAGAAAAACACCTTGTAC. Translated: CASSLGQKNTLY. Given in full, the CDR3 is CASSLGQKNTLYF.

On this clone: Mouse names are used for the genes. Read data end 1 residue before the CDR3 end; the end is taken from the germline J gene. V is TRBV15 and J is TRBJ2-5; TRBD1 matches 7 bases. Germline V gene lookup returns CDR1 SGHND and CDR2 FRSKSL. This CDR3 is built from 12 residues. The ends lost 5 bases at V and 6 bases at J; junction bases unmatched: 2. Partial CDR3 DNA: TGTGCCAGCAGTCTCAGGGGGGACACCCAGTAC. It codes for CASSLRGDTQY. The whole CDR3 protein reads CASSLRGDTQYF.

Concerning this clone itself: Gene names are the mouse ones. The CDR3 here is CASSQDQVYAEQFF. CDR3 DNA (partial): TGTGCCAGCAGCCAAGATCAGGTCTATGCTGAGCAGTTC. This chain connects TRBV2 to TRBJ2-1; D is ambiguous. The read ends 1 residue early relative to the CDR3; the germline J gene fills the gap. Germline V gives CDR1 LGHNA, CDR2 YSYQKL. V was clipped by 0 bases and J by 3 bases, with 6 bases between them. This CDR3 contains 14 residues.

Concerning this clone: Gene names and germline match the mouse. The read terminates 1 residue before the CDR3 end, so the remaining end is supplied by the germline J gene. The chain joins TRBV2 to TRBJ2-3; TRBD1 or TRBD2 may be the D gene (5 bases each). The V end lost 1 base, the J end lost 2 bases, and 7 bases lay between the germline ends. This CDR3 has 14 residues. CDR1 LGHNA and CDR2 YSYQKL come from the germline V gene. CDR3 DNA, as far as it was read: TGTGCCAGCAGCCAAGGGGGGTTTGCAGAAACGCTGTAT. Its translation: CASSQGGFAETLY. The full CDR3 is CASSQGGFAETLYF.

Concerning this clone itself: Gene names are the mouse ones. CDR3 bases read: TGTGCCTGGAGTCGACAGGGGAGTGCAGAAACGCTGTAT. It specifies CAWSRQGSAETLY. The entire CDR3 reads CAWSRQGSAETLYF. The gene calls are TRBV31 and TRBJ2-3, with 8 bases fitting TRBD1. The observed sequence ends 1 residue before the CDR3 terminus, with the missing tail filled in from the germline J gene. Germline V lookup: CDR1 GKSSPN, CDR2 SITVG. The V and J ends lost 1 base and 0 bases, in that order; junction bases with no gene match: 0. The CDR3 is 14 amino acids.

This clone rates as medium-sized. Here the gene names and germline are mouse. CDR3 bases read: TGTGCCTGGGAGAGGGACAGTAACGAAAGATTATTT. It specifies CAWERDSNERLF. In full, the CDR3 is CAWERDSNERLFF. The chain combines TRBV31 with TRBJ1-4; TRBD1 agrees at 7 bases. The read finishes 1 residue shy of the CDR3 end, and the germline J gene is used to complete it. V dropped 5 bases and J dropped 5; count of bases not matched to a gene: 5. CDR1 and CDR2 (germline): GKSSPN, SITVG. The CDR3 has 13 amino acids. The variable domain in full, completed from reference TRBV31 and TRBJ1-4, reads AQTIHQWPVAEIKAVGSPLSLGCTIKGKSSPNLYWYWQATGGTLQQLFYSITVGQVESVVQLNLSASRPKDDQFILSTEKLLLSHSGFYLCAWERDSNERLFFGHGTKLSVL.